A selection of T cell receptor beta chains follows, all from one sample in a study of blood T cell repertoires in COVID-19. Some clones are missing from TCRdb's copy, which holds only in-frame ones; the method was immunoSEQ multiplex PCR. The sample includes 180,000 or so clones, about 88% of them seen just once. Source material: peripheral blood. The receptors originated from a woman older than 75 with acute or convalescent COVID-19. Each CDR3 is given with its conserved first and last residue. The order of the fields is D gene, J gene, V gene, clone size, CDR3 DNA, CDR3 protein. The D gene is left open where the match is weak. The size field is filled for only some rows; it gives once, few, many or a size class.

D: -; J: TRBJ2-5; V: TRBV5-6; size: -; DNA: TGTGCCAGCAAGTTGAAAGACAACCAAGAGACCCAGTACTTC; CDR3: CASKLKDNQETQYF
D: TRBD1; J: TRBJ2-2; V: TRBV6-2/TRBV6-3; size: -; DNA: TGTGCCAGCAGCAAAGACAGGGATGCCCCCGGGGAGCTGTTTTTT; CDR3: CASSKDRDAPGELFF
D: -; J: TRBJ1-2; V: TRBV25-1; size: -; DNA: TGTGCCAGCAGTGCTCAGGGCCGACGGTATGGCTACACCTTC; CDR3: CASSAQGRRYGYTF
D: -; J: TRBJ2-5; V: TRBV7-2; size: -; DNA: TGTGCCAGCAGCTTTTGGACGGAGGGGACCCAGTACTTC; CDR3: CASSFWTEGTQYF
D: TRBD1; J: TRBJ2-7; V: TRBV5-1; size: -; DNA: TGCGCCAGCAGCTTGGCGGACAGGGGCAGGAACGAGCAGTACTTC; CDR3: CASSLADRGRNEQYF
D: -; J: TRBJ2-4; V: TRBV4-3; size: -; DNA: TGCGCCAGCAGCCAAGATTGGGTAGTAGCGGAGCTAGCCAAAAACATTCAGTACTTC; CDR3: CASSQDWVVAELAKNIQYF
D: TRBD1; J: TRBJ1-1; V: TRBV30; size: -; DNA: TGTGCCTGGAGTGTACCCGGGACAGGGTGGATTGAAGCTTTCTTT; CDR3: CAWSVPGTGWIEAFF
D: TRBD2; J: TRBJ2-7; V: TRBV5-4; size: -; DNA: TGTGCCAGCAGCCCCGGGACTAGTACGTACGAGCAGTACTTC; CDR3: CASSPGTSTYEQYF
D: TRBD2; J: TRBJ2-1; V: TRBV27; size: -; DNA: TGTGCCAGCAGTTCGACTAGCGCGTCCTACAATGAGCAGTTCTTC; CDR3: CASSSTSASYNEQFF
D: -; J: TRBJ1-1; V: TRBV28; size: -; DNA: TGTGCCAGCAGTTTATTGAGCAGGGGTCGCACTGAAGCTTTCTTT; CDR3: CASSLLSRGRTEAFF
D: -; J: TRBJ2-5; V: TRBV5-1; size: once; DNA: TGCGCCAGCAGCTTGGTGGCCATACAAGAGACCCAGTACTTC; CDR3: CASSLVAIQETQYF
D: -; J: TRBJ1-3; V: TRBV12-3/TRBV12-4; size: -; DNA: TGTGCCAGCAGCCAATGGCAGAGAAACACCATATATTTT; CDR3: CASSQWQRNTIYF
D: TRBD1; J: TRBJ2-1; V: TRBV19; size: -; DNA: TGTGCCAGCAAACCACAGGGGGGAAACTACAATGAGCAGTTCTTC; CDR3: CASKPQGGNYNEQFF
D: TRBD1; J: TRBJ1-1; V: TRBV5-1; size: -; DNA: TGCGCCAGCAGCCTGTCGGGACAGACAAACACTGAAGCTTTCTTT; CDR3: CASSLSGQTNTEAFF
D: -; J: TRBJ1-1; V: TRBV18; size: -; DNA: TGTGCCAGCTCACTACAGGGTGAGGGGGCTTTCTTT; CDR3: CASSLQGEGAFF
D: TRBD1; J: TRBJ2-7; V: TRBV4-1; size: -; DNA: TGCGCCAGCAGCCAAGTAGGGGGCGCCTCCTACGAGCAGTACTTC; CDR3: CASSQVGGASYEQYF
D: -; J: TRBJ1-2; V: TRBV6-5; size: -; DNA: TGTGCCAGCAGGTCACCCGGGGGGAAACATGGCTACACCTTC; CDR3: CASRSPGGKHGYTF